This record covers a single TCR beta chain. The antigen is undetermined. This sample stems from a study of CXCR3-negative and CXCR3-positive naive CD8 T cells. Overall study findings and caveats: Memory CD8+ cells had much lower diversity, and both naive subsets had comparably high diversity. Naive cells with CXCR3 showed TRB CDR3s that were more hydrophobic than those in CXCR3-negative naive cells. TRB CDR3 properties indicated TCR strength, while surface CD5 was similar across naive subsets. For naive cells, CXCR3-negative and CXCR3-positive subsets had similar TRBV-TRBJ usage; for memory cells, usage differed.

Germline V gene lookup returns CDR1 SEHNR and CDR2 FQNEAQ (reference sequence). CDR3 length: 16 residues. cDNA libraries for TRB were generated by 5' RACE incorporating UMI labels. TCRdb re-analyzed the 5' RACE reads; it lists each CDR3 protein once, without DNA. This sample's table reports about 120,000 distinct CDR3 sequences. This TCR was sampled from a human donor in good health. Some clones in this sample may be carry-over from other donors' samples. V is TRBV7-9 and J is TRBJ2-1. The material sequenced was naive CXCR3+ CD8+ T cells from blood. Subset given: CD45RO-CCR7+CD27+CD95- naive CD8+ T cells expressing CXCR3 (TNR3+). The CDR3 is CASSLPSGRAYNEQFF.